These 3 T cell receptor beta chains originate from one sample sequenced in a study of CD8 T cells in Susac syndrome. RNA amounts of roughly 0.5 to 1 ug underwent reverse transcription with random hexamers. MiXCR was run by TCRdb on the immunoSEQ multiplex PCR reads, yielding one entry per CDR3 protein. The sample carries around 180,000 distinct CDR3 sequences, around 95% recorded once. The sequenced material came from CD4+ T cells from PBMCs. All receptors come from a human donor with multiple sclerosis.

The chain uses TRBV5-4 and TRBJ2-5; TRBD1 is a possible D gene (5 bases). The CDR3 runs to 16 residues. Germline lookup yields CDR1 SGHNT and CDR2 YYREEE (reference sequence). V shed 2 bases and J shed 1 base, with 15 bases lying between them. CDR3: CASSLKKGHRQETQYF. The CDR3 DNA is TGTGCCAGCAGCTTAAAGAAAGGACACCGCCAAGAGACCCAGTACTTC. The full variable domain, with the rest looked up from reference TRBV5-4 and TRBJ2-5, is ETGVTQSPTHLIKTRGQQVTLRCSSQSGHNTVSWYQQALGQGPQFIFQYYREEENGRGNFPPRFSGLQFPNYSSELNVNALELDDSALYLCASSLKKGHRQETQYFGPGTRLLVL.

CDR3 residues: CAWLFSGKTNYGYTF. Here the CDR3 DNA reads TGTGCCTGGCTCTTCTCAGGGAAAACAAACTATGGCTACACCTTC. The genes are TRBV30 and TRBJ1-2, with a weak D call TRBD1 (5 bases). This CDR3 has 15 amino acids. Germline CDR1 and CDR2: GTSNPN and SVGIG (reference sequence). With 5 bases removed from V and 2 bases from J, the gap between germline ends came to 18 bases.

The CDR3 sequence: CASRGLAGGYNEQFF. The CDR3 DNA is TGTGCCAGCAGAGGACTAGCGGGGGGCTACAATGAGCAGTTCTTC. J is TRBJ2-1 and V is TRBV27; 14 nucleotides agree with TRBD2. Trimming took 6 bases from V and 3 from J; bases not matched to a gene: 1. Germline V lookup: CDR1 MNHEY, CDR2 SMNVEV (reference sequence). This CDR3 spans 15 amino acids.